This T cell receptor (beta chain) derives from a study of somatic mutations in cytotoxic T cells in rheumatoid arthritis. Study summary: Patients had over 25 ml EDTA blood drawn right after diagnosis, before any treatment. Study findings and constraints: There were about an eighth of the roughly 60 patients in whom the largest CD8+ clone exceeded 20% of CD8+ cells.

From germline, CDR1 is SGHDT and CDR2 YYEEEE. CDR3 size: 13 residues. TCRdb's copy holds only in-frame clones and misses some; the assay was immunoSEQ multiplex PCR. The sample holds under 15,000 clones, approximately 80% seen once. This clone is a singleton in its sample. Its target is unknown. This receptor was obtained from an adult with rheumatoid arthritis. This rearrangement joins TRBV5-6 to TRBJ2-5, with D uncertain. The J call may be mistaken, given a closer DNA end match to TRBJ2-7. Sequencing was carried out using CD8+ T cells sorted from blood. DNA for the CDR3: TGTGCCAGCAGCCCCGGACGGAGCTACGAGCAGTACTTC. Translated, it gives CASSPGRSYEQYF.